This T cell receptor (beta chain) emerged from a study of TIL therapy for anti-PD-1-resistant metastatic lung cancer. This clone was seen a handful of times. The germline V gene encodes CDR1 MDHEN and CDR2 SYDVKM. Trimming took 10 bases from V and 5 from J, leaving 15 bases between them. CDR3 size: 13 residues. The sample's time point: pre-treatment sample, taken before nivolumab and TIL therapy. Sequencing used immunoSEQ v3. The protocol was immunoSEQ multiplex PCR, while the TCRdb copy is restricted to in-frame clones and leaves out a portion. This table holds tens of thousands of clones, around 80% found once.

The source of this sequence is a woman aged 30 to 85 with non-small cell lung cancer. The specimen was blood, collected at baseline. The chain recombines TRBV28 with TRBJ1-5; tentatively, D is TRBD1 (6 bases). CDR3 nucleotides: TGTGCCACTGTAACAGGGTTGGATCAGCCCCAGCATTTT. It translates to CATVTGLDQPQHF. The whole variable domain, filled in from reference TRBV28 and TRBJ1-5, reads DVKVTQSSRYLVKRTGEKVFLECVQDMDHENMFWYRQDPGLGLRLIYFSYDVKMKEKGDIPEGYSVSREKKERFSLILESASTNQTSMYLCATVTGLDQPQHFGDGTRLSIL.